This TCR beta chain was identified in a study of T cell repertoires in cytomegalovirus infection. Whole-study context: Matching HLA type, along with CMV infection, was indicated by public TCR beta signatures.

General study points: Dominant in the ex vivo response were TCR beta clonotypes restricted by HLA-C and specific for CMV. Individuals carrying CMV plus the relevant HLA were identified by cumulative frequency of public TCR beta families.

The table lists this clonotype with many counts. The antigen is not known. A single record per CDR3 protein comes from TCRdb applying MiXCR to the reads. The repertoire holds some 300,000 distinct CDR3 sequences, with approximately 8.9% as singletons. Germline lookup yields CDR1 DFQATT and CDR2 SNEGSKA (reference sequence). V was pared by 3 bases and J by 4 bases, with 16 bases between. The CDR3 loop spans 15 amino acids. The sequencing input was PBMCs. The receptor was derived from a human donor in good health (CMV status not recorded). Some clones in this sample may be carry-over from other donors' samples. V usage is TRBV20-1 and J usage is TRBJ2-1; the D gene is possibly TRBD1 (5 bases). In DNA form, the CDR3 reads TGCAGTGCTAGTATGTCTGTTCGACAGTACAATGAGCAGTTCTTC. Protein product: CSASMSVRQYNEQFF.